The entry below describes one T cell receptor (beta chain). For each CDR3 protein, TCRdb gives one entry from its re-call of the 5' RACE reads, without DNA. This table lists about 550,000 distinct CDR3 sequences. These data come from a study of T cells expressing NK-cell markers. CDR1 MGHDK and CDR2 SYGVNS come from the germline V gene. This CDR3 is built from 15 residues. The V call is TRBV25-1, the J call TRBJ2-5; TCRdb reports TRBD1, a call that lacks DNA to check it against. What was sequenced was blood T cells: a sorted CD56 or NKG2C T cell subset, CD4+ or CD8+ T cells, or bulk PBMC T cells (not recorded which). The sequence derives from a man aged 18 to 35 in good health. The CDR3 reads CASSESRQIQETQYF. Full variable domain (missing parts from reference TRBV25-1 and TRBJ2-5): EADIYQTPRYLVIGTGKKITLECSQTMGHDKMYWYQQDPGMELHLIHYSYGVNSTEKGDLSSESTVSRIRTEHFPLTLESARPSHTSQYLCASSESRQIQETQYFGPGTRLLVL.